This T cell receptor (beta chain) came from a study of T cell repertoires in cytomegalovirus infection. Overall study context: Matching HLA type, along with CMV infection, was indicated by public TCR beta signatures. General study findings and limits: Ex vivo responses were dominated by HLA-C-restricted CMV-specific TCR beta clonotypes. Summed public TCR beta family frequency identified CMV carriers bearing the relevant HLA.

Details on this clonotype: Its specificity is not known. A read error may explain this, as a much larger clone is one base away.

From germline, CDR1 is SGHTA and CDR2 FQGTGA. The V end was cut by 3 bases, the J end by 3 bases, with 10 bases between. This CDR3 comprises 14 residues. TCRdb passed the reads through MiXCR, listing each CDR3 protein once. The table has hundreds of thousands of distinct CDR3 sequences, roughly 24% seen once. The sequence derives from a human donor in good health (CMV status not recorded). Some clones in this sample may be carry-over from other donors' samples. The chain combines TRBV7-3 with TRBJ2-3; D unresolved. The source material was CD8+ T cells from PBMCs. CDR3 loop: CASSFLQLTDTQYF. The CDR3 bases are TGTGCCAGCAGCTTTCTCCAACTAACAGATACGCAGTATTTT.